The entry below gives a single T cell receptor (beta chain) sequence along with its context. The data were taken from a study of patients and donors after allogeneic stem cell transplantation. TCRdb independently ran MiXCR on the RT-PCR reads; one entry per CDR3 protein. The sample shows approximately 170,000 distinct CDR3 sequences, about 32% of them seen only once. The CDR3 is made up of 15 amino acids. Trimming removed 7 bases from V and 0 bases from J, with 13 bases in between. The germline gives CDR1 SGHTA, CDR2 FQGNSA. The origin of this receptor is a human donor who was either an allogeneic HSCT recipient or a stem cell or donor lymphocyte infusion donor (not recorded which). It is not recorded whose cells these are; they may come from a transplant donor. The chain uses TRBV7-2 and TRBJ2-1; D is unresolved. Sequencing was done on a sample of blood, either unsorted or a sorted T cell fraction (not recorded which). The CDR3 protein is CASKDVTGSYNEQFF. The CDR3 region has the DNA TGTGCCAGCAAGGACGTAACGGGCTCCTACAATGAGCAGTTCTTC.